This is a list of T cell receptor beta chains from one sample in a study of lymphopenia after photon versus proton radiotherapy. TCRdb keeps only in-frame clones here, not all; method: immunoSEQ multiplex PCR. The repertoire holds approximately 4,000 clones, with over 60% as singletons. The sample here was peripheral blood, taken from a patient treated with proton-based radiotherapy. The source is a man aged 80 or over with esophageal cancer. Both conserved end residues are part of each CDR3. Only some rows state a clone size, as once, few, many or a class for expanded clones.

clone size	V gene	J gene	CDR3 length	CDR3 protein
.	TRBV20-1	TRBJ2-7	10	CSASYHEQYF
.	TRBV6-6	TRBJ2-7	16	CASSYPGQSFTYEQYF
.	TRBV11-3	TRBJ2-7	14	CASKLLAGGELLYF
.	TRBV11-2	TRBJ2-5	16	CASSLLAGGDTETQYF
few	TRBV6-1	TRBJ2-5	14	CASIGTMGGETQYF
once	TRBV2	TRBJ2-6	13	CASKGDGANVLTF
.	TRBV30	TRBJ1-1	15	CAWSVQGAARDQAFF
few	TRBV11-3	TRBJ1-5	17	CASSPGTGEYSNQPQHF
.	TRBV5-1	TRBJ1-4	14	CASSGGTTNEKLFF
.	TRBV7-2	TRBJ2-1	12	CASSLWLDEQFF
.	TRBV7-9	TRBJ1-2	12	CASSTDRYGYTF
.	TRBV5-1	TRBJ2-2	16	CASSRMGGRNTGELFF
.	TRBV5-1	TRBJ1-1	13	CASSLVGHREAFF
.	TRBV7-8	TRBJ1-4	15	CASSEGGPGGEKLFF
.	TRBV9	TRBJ1-2	13	CASSVGPNYGYTF
medium-sized	TRBV19	TRBJ1-2	15	CASQEHGGGRYGYTF
.	TRBV2	TRBJ1-5	14	CASTEGGTYQPQHF
.	TRBV27	TRBJ2-1	15	CASRPIAISYNEQFF
.	TRBV11-2	TRBJ1-2	15	CASSFGPPPNYGYTF
.	TRBV13	TRBJ2-5	15	CASSLGQGLQETQYF
.	TRBV29-1	TRBJ1-2	12	CSVGAGNYGYTF
few	TRBV4-1	TRBJ2-7	16	CASSQVLGTGSGEQYF
.	TRBV4-1	TRBJ2-7	13	CASSRGDSYEQYF
.	TRBV6-5	TRBJ1-2	11	CASTQGYGYTF